A selection of T cell receptor beta chains follows, all from one sample in a study of cytomegalovirus exposure and HLA in healthy donors. The repertoire was sequenced with immunoSEQ multiplex PCR; TCRdb's copy has only in-frame clones and lacks some. Altogether some 57,000 clones are present, approximately 88% being singletons, with the ten largest covering 1.5%. The sample was PBMCs. These receptors all come from a man aged 25-45 years in good health and CMV-seropositive. Each CDR3 is given with its conserved first and last residue. D genes are given only for firm matches. Clone size, where shown, is once, few, many, or a class for clones that have expanded.

v_call	d_call	clone_size	j_call	cdr3_nt	cdr3_aa
TRBV5-4	TRBD1	NA	TRBJ2-2	TGTGCCAGCAGCTTGTCGACAGGGGACACCGGGGAGCTGTTTTTT	CASSLSTGDTGELFF
TRBV19	NA	NA	TRBJ2-7	TGTGCCAGTAGTATTGGCGCGGGGTTGGCCTACGAGCAGTACTTC	CASSIGAGLAYEQYF
TRBV5-5	TRBD2	NA	TRBJ2-1	TGTGCCAGCAGCTTGCTACCGTCTATGCGGGAGGGTAATGAGCAGTTCTTC	CASSLLPSMREGNEQFF
TRBV6-6	NA	NA	TRBJ1-1	TGTGCCAGCAGGAAGGGGGAGGGGGTCACTGAAGCTTTCTTT	CASRKGEGVTEAFF
TRBV11-3	TRBD2	NA	TRBJ2-4	TGTGCCAGCAGCTTAAAGAGCGCGGGAGTGAAAAACATTCAGTACTTC	CASSLKSAGVKNIQYF
TRBV2	NA	NA	TRBJ2-2	TGTGCCAGCAGTTGGTCAGGGCTGGGATTAACCGGGGAGCTGTTTTTT	CASSWSGLGLTGELFF
TRBV10-3	TRBD2	NA	TRBJ2-1	TGTGCCATCAGTGAGTCCAGCGGGGGGGACAATGAGCAGTTCTTC	CAISESSGGDNEQFF
TRBV5-4	NA	NA	TRBJ1-1	TGTGCCAGCAGAGAAACAGGGCTGAACACTGAAGCTTTCTTT	CASRETGLNTEAFF
TRBV28	NA	NA	TRBJ2-4	TGTGCCAGCAGTTGGACATCACTAGCCAAAAACATTCAGTACTTC	CASSWTSLAKNIQYF
TRBV5-1	TRBD2	NA	TRBJ2-7	TGCGCCAGCAGCTTGACGAGCGGGGGACCCTACGAGCAGTACTTC	CASSLTSGGPYEQYF
TRBV27	NA	NA	TRBJ2-1	TGTGCCAGCAGTCCCTCCGTGGAGCGAACGTTTAATGAGCAGTTCTTC	CASSPSVERTFNEQFF
TRBV2	NA	few	TRBJ1-1	TGTGCCAGCAGTGACCCTGACACTGAAGCTTTCTTT	CASSDPDTEAFF
TRBV28	TRBD2	once	TRBJ2-1	TGTGCCAGCAGGATCTTGGGGACTACCCACAATGAGCAGTTCTTC	CASRILGTTHNEQFF
TRBV27	NA	NA	TRBJ1-5	TGTGCCAGCCGACAAACAGGGTTCAGCAATCAGCCCCAGCATTTT	CASRQTGFSNQPQHF
TRBV13	TRBD1	NA	TRBJ2-4	TGTGCCAGCAGCTCAACGACAGGGCCGTATCCCCTAGCCAAAAACATTCAGTACTTC	CASSSTTGPYPLAKNIQYF
TRBV6-4	NA	once	TRBJ1-1	TGTGCCAGCAGGACTACAGGGTTTGGCGCTGAAGCTTTCTTT	CASRTTGFGAEAFF
TRBV11-3	NA	NA	TRBJ2-7	TGTGCCAGCAGCTTAAGCCAGGGCTACGAGCAGTACTTC	CASSLSQGYEQYF
TRBV28	TRBD2	NA	TRBJ2-1	TGTGCCAGCCTTTCGCGGGGCGGCGGGAGTCTAAATGAGCAGTTCTTC	CASLSRGGGSLNEQFF
TRBV12-5	NA	NA	TRBJ2-5	TGTGCTAGTGGTTTGTCGGGGGGCAGAGAGACCCAGTACTTC	CASGLSGGRETQYF
TRBV27	TRBD1	NA	TRBJ1-2	TGTGCCAGCAGTTCGAACCGGGACAGCTATGGCTACACCTTC	CASSSNRDSYGYTF
TRBV7-6	TRBD1	NA	TRBJ2-2	TGTGCCAGCAGCTTAACTGGGACAGGGGGTCCCGGGGAGCTGTTTTTT	CASSLTGTGGPGELFF
TRBV6-6	NA	NA	TRBJ1-5	TGTGCCAGCAGTTACGGGGCGGCAGGTGGAAATCAGCCCCAGCATTTT	CASSYGAAGGNQPQHF
TRBV4-3	TRBD2	NA	TRBJ2-1	TGCGCCAGCAGCCAAGTTGCGGGAGAGCTTTACAATGAGCAGTTCTTC	CASSQVAGELYNEQFF
TRBV7-9	TRBD2	NA	TRBJ2-2	TGTGCCACCACCCCGCGGCGGGGGAATACCGGGGAGCTGTTTTTT	CATTPRRGNTGELFF
TRBV19	NA	NA	TRBJ1-5	TGTGCCAGTAGTATTTTCGGCAGGATCAATCAGCCCCAGCATTTT	CASSIFGRINQPQHF
TRBV9	NA	NA	TRBJ2-6	TGTGCCAGCAGCGAATTCACTTCTGGGGCCAACGTCCTGACTTTC	CASSEFTSGANVLTF
TRBV11-3	NA	NA	TRBJ2-3	TGTGCCAGCCGTCACGGGGATACGCAGTATTTT	CASRHGDTQYF
TRBV30	TRBD1	NA	TRBJ1-6	TGTGCCTGGAGTGTGCCCGGGACAGTTAATTCACCCCTCCACTTT	CAWSVPGTVNSPLHF
TRBV7-9	NA	NA	TRBJ2-7	TGTGCCAGCAGCTGGGGGGAAACCTACGAGCAGTACTTC	CASSWGETYEQYF
TRBV19	TRBD1	few	TRBJ1-5	TGTGCCAGTAGTACAAGGCGGACAGGGGATCAGCCCCAGCATTTT	CASSTRRTGDQPQHF
TRBV9	TRBD2	NA	TRBJ2-1	TGTGCCAGCAGCTCGGGACTAGCGGGAGGTGAGCAGTTCTTC	CASSSGLAGGEQFF
TRBV9	TRBD1	once	TRBJ2-5	TGTGCCAGCAGCGTGGGGACAGGGGTGAGGGAGACCCAGTACTTC	CASSVGTGVRETQYF
TRBV19	TRBD1	once	TRBJ2-7	TGTGCCAGTAGTGATTATGACAGGGGGCTCGGAGAGCAGTACTTC	CASSDYDRGLGEQYF
TRBV6-1	NA	few	TRBJ1-2	TGTGCCAGCAGATTAGGAGCTAACTATGGCTACACCTTC	CASRLGANYGYTF
TRBV13	NA	NA	TRBJ1-2	TGTGCCAGCAGCTTCGCACAGGAGTACTATGGCTACACCTTC	CASSFAQEYYGYTF
TRBV7-2	NA	NA	TRBJ2-7	TGTGCCAGCAGCTTACGTCAGGGGACCTCCTACGAGCAGTACTTC	CASSLRQGTSYEQYF
TRBV29-1	NA	NA	TRBJ1-1	TGCAGCGTAAACCTGGGGAGGACACCGGTAAAACAGAACACTGAAGCTTTCTTT	CSVNLGRTPVKQNTEAFF
TRBV28	TRBD1	NA	TRBJ2-7	TGTGCCAGCAGTGGGAACGACAGGGGGTTTTACGAGCAGTACTTC	CASSGNDRGFYEQYF
TRBV6-5	TRBD2	NA	TRBJ2-7	TGTGCCAGCAGCCGGACTAGCGTGGACGAGCAGTACTTC	CASSRTSVDEQYF
TRBV6-1	NA	NA	TRBJ2-7	TGTGCCAGCAGTGAATCCCGGGACTACGAGCAGTACTTC	CASSESRDYEQYF
TRBV28	NA	NA	TRBJ1-4	TGTGCCAGCAGCACCCAAGGGGAGGGTTGGGAAAAACTGTTTTTT	CASSTQGEGWEKLFF
TRBV18	NA	NA	TRBJ1-6	TGTGCCAGCTCACCACCCCGGACAGAAAATTCACCCCTCCACTTT	CASSPPRTENSPLHF
TRBV27	NA	once	TRBJ1-5	TGTGCCAGCAGTTCCGACAGGTTTCAGCCCCAGCATTTT	CASSSDRFQPQHF
TRBV10-3	TRBD1	NA	TRBJ2-1	TGTGCCATCAGTGACTTCGACAGCTCCGGGACAGGGTTAGGGGATGAGCAGTTCTTC	CAISDFDSSGTGLGDEQFF
TRBV9	NA	NA	TRBJ2-3	TGTGCCAGCGGCGTAGCTACAGATACGCAGTATTTT	CASGVATDTQYF
TRBV6-5	TRBD1	NA	TRBJ1-5	TGTGCCAGCAGATGGGACAGGAAATCGCCCCAGCATTTT	CASRWDRKSPQHF
TRBV27	NA	NA	TRBJ1-1	TGTGCCAGCAGTTTATCTTGGGGCATCACTGAAGCTTTCTTT	CASSLSWGITEAFF
TRBV6-5	NA	NA	TRBJ2-7	TGTGCCAGCAGCTATTCGTCCATTAGCTCCTACGAGCAGTACTTC	CASSYSSISSYEQYF
TRBV2	NA	NA	TRBJ2-3	TGTGCCAGCAGGAGGGCGGATACGCAGTATTTT	CASRRADTQYF
TRBV5-1	NA	NA	TRBJ2-2	TGCGCCAGCATTGAGACTTCTAACACCGGGGAGCTGTTTTTT	CASIETSNTGELFF
TRBV6-5	NA	NA	TRBJ1-2	TGTGCCAGCAGACCCGTGGGGGCGGTCTATGGCTACACCTTC	CASRPVGAVYGYTF
TRBV19	TRBD2	NA	TRBJ2-1	TGTGCCAGTAGTATAGGGGGGTGGCGGGAGGGCCGAGGTGAGCAGTTCTTC	CASSIGGWREGRGEQFF